Given below is one T cell receptor beta chain in context. With 7 bases removed from V and 0 bases from J, the gap between germline ends came to 11 bases. The CDR3 spans 14 residues. CDR1 is SGHTA and CDR2 is FQGNSA in the germline V gene. This sample was taken from a study of shared clonotypes between healthy human individuals. Every immunoSEQ plate was one replicate of a subset's evenly spread DNA. Loaded into unsorted PBMC replicate PCRs was 250 to 350 ng DNA, 25,000 to 30,000 T cell genomes. Sequencing was performed on unsorted PBMC DNA using ten immunoSEQ deep assay plates. Profiling relied on immunoSEQ multiplex PCR, and the TCRdb table lists in-frame clones only, not all of them. The sample lists 400,000 to 550,000 clones, 79% seen once, with about 12% in the top ten. In unsorted samples, genomic DNA was obtained using approximately 100 million PBMCs.

This TCR came from a woman between 35 and 50 years old in good health. Some clones in this sample may be carry-over from other donors' samples. The sample consisted of PBMCs. The V gene is TRBV7-2, the J gene TRBJ2-3; D is unresolved. The CDR3 DNA reads as TGTGCCAGCAACGGTTACATTAGCACAGATACGCAGTATTTT. Amino acid sequence: CASNGYISTDTQYF.